These 19 T cell receptor beta chains were sequenced from one sample in a study of blood T cell repertoires in COVID-19. Using immunoSEQ multiplex PCR, the repertoire was profiled, and TCRdb retains in-frame clones only, with some absent. The profile shows fewer than 300,000 clones, 87% of them singletons. The sample consisted of peripheral blood. The receptors were gathered from a woman in her 40s who had recovered from COVID-19.

The chain employs TRBV5-1 and TRBJ1-1; 7 bases fit TRBD1. Germline loops: CDR1 SGHRS, CDR2 YFSETQ. Germline trimming cut 3 bases from V and 7 bases from J; bases unmatched to any gene: 9. The length of the CDR3 is 14 residues. Here the CDR3 reads CASSSSQGHLEAFF. CDR3 coding DNA: TGCGCCAGCAGCTCGTCACAGGGGCACCTTGAAGCTTTCTTT.

The chain joins TRBV6-5 to TRBJ2-2, with D unresolved. Germline CDR1 is MNHEY and CDR2 is SVGAGI. The CDR3 contains 12 residues. The V end was cut by 8 bases, the J end by 5 bases, with 9 bases between. CDR3 amino acids: CASSGRTGELFF. DNA for the CDR3: TGTGCCAGCTCCGGTCGGACCGGGGAGCTGTTTTTT.

CDR3 loop: CASTARDSRYGYTF. The CDR3, as DNA: TGTGCCAGCACCGCCCGGGACAGTCGCTATGGCTACACCTTC. The rearrangement joins TRBV2 to TRBJ1-2; 7 bases agree with TRBD1. The CDR3 extends over 14 amino acids. The junction had 9 bases not matched to a gene; V was cut back by 7 bases and J by 4 bases. The germline V gene has CDR1 SNHLY and CDR2 FYNNEI.

A single count supports this clone. V and J are TRBV28 and TRBJ1-5; unclear D gene. Germline lookup yields CDR1 MDHEN and CDR2 SYDVKM. V was pared by 5 bases and J by 2 bases, with 13 bases between. There are 15 residues in the CDR3. CDR3 residues: CASSRREAGNQPQHF. The CDR3 nucleotides are TGTGCCAGCAGTAGGAGGGAGGCGGGCAATCAGCCCCAGCATTTT.

The chain employs TRBV5-8 and TRBJ1-6, with D perhaps TRBD1 (5 bases). CDR1 and CDR2 from the germline V gene are SGHTS and YDEGEE. Trimming shortened V by 2 bases and J by 0 bases, and 18 bases separated the two germline ends. The CDR3 spans 19 residues. CDR3 residues: CASSLAGPLRSSYNSPLHF. The CDR3 DNA follows: TGTGCCAGCAGCTTAGCGGGACCACTACGGAGCTCCTATAATTCACCCCTCCACTTT.

The chain is built from TRBV5-4 and TRBJ1-4, with 7 positions matching TRBD1. CDR3 size: 14 residues. V lost 4 bases to trimming and J lost 5 bases; unmatched junction nucleotides: 5. From germline, CDR1 is SGHNT and CDR2 YYREEE (reference sequence). The CDR3, as DNA: TGTGCCAGCAGCCTCGACAGGGCCAATGAAAAACTGTTTTTT. Protein: CASSLDRANEKLFF.

The rearrangement uses TRBV4-1 and TRBJ2-7; 7 bases match TRBD2. The V and J ends lost 4 bases and 7 bases, in that order; junction bases with no gene match: 10. The germline V gene encodes CDR1 MGHRA and CDR2 YSYEKL. This CDR3 has 14 amino acids. The CDR3 is CASSRPGLRGEQYF. DNA of the CDR3: TGCGCCAGCAGCCGCCCGGGACTACGGGGAGAGCAGTACTTC.

The chain has TRBV5-8 and TRBJ2-5; TRBD2 might be the D (5 bases). The CDR3 totals 15 residues. The germline V and J ends were trimmed by 4 bases and 4 bases, with 17 bases remaining between them. Germline CDR1 SGHTS, CDR2 YDEGEE. The CDR3 sequence is CASSNAGGLLETQYF. The CDR3 DNA reads TGTGCCAGCAGCAACGCAGGCGGGCTCTTAGAGACCCAGTACTTC.

J is TRBJ1-5 and V is TRBV12-5; maybe TRBD1 (6 bases). Per germline, CDR1 LGHNT and CDR2 FRNRAP. The CDR3 is 19 residues long. With 7 bases removed from V and 2 bases from J, the gap between germline ends came to 27 bases. CDR3 residues: CASETSWTAQGDGNQPQHF. CDR3 in DNA: TGTGCTAGTGAGACTTCCTGGACAGCCCAAGGTGATGGCAATCAGCCCCAGCATTTT. The entire variable domain, with the rest obtained from reference TRBV12-5 and TRBJ1-5, is as follows: DARVTQTPRHKVTEMGQEVTMRCQPILGHNTVFWYRQTMMQGLELLAYFRNRAPLDDSGMPKDRFSAEMPDATLATLKIQPSEPRDSAVYFCASETSWTAQGDGNQPQHFGDGTRLSIL.

This clone appeared once. The chain employs TRBV7-8 and TRBJ1-1; 7 nucleotides agree with TRBD1. Germline V gives CDR1 SGHVS, CDR2 FQNEAQ. This CDR3 has 13 residues. Losses at the gene ends were 6 bases for V and 6 bases for J; bases not matched to a gene: 7. DNA for the CDR3: TGTGCCAGCAGTATAGACAGGGATGCTGAAGCTTTCTTT. The encoded protein is CASSIDRDAEAFF.

V and J are TRBV5-1 and TRBJ1-1; D may be TRBD1 (5 bases). The CDR3 is 14 amino acids. The ends were cut back, 3 bases at V and 7 bases at J, with 16 bases in the middle. Germline CDR1 and CDR2: SGHRS and YFSETQ. The CDR3 here is CASSWGTGGDEAFF. Written as DNA, the CDR3 is TGCGCCAGCAGCTGGGGCACCGGCGGGGATGAAGCTTTCTTT.

The rearrangement uses TRBV9 and TRBJ2-7; TRBD2 agrees at 8 bases. CDR1 and CDR2 from the germline V gene are SGDLS and YYNGEE. V was clipped by 4 bases and J by 3 bases; unmatched bases: 9. The CDR3 consists of 15 residues. This CDR3 is CASSPDAGGFYEQYF. Here the CDR3 DNA reads TGTGCCAGCAGCCCCGACGCGGGGGGATTCTACGAGCAGTACTTC. Filled out from reference TRBV9 and TRBJ2-7, the complete variable domain reads DSGVTQTPKHLITATGQRVTLRCSPRSGDLSVYWYQQSLDQGLQFLIQYYNGEERAKGNILERFSAQQFPDLHSELNLSSLELGDSALYFCASSPDAGGFYEQYFGPGTRLTVT.

V and J are TRBV1 and TRBJ2-1; the table's D call, TRBD1, has no DNA check behind it. TRBV1 is a pseudogene segment. The CDR3 spans 16 residues. CDR3 loop: CTSSQENRTKPNEQFF. CDR3 in DNA: TGCACCAGCAGCCAAGAAAACAGAACCAAACCCAATGAGCAGTTCTTC.

CDR3 region: CASSSPGGFETQYF. Here the CDR3 DNA reads TGTGCCAGCAGCTCCCCCGGAGGGTTCGAGACCCAGTACTTC. The V gene is TRBV5-5, the J gene TRBJ2-5, with D possibly being TRBD2 (6 bases). Germline-derived CDR1 and CDR2 are SGHKS and YYEKEE (reference sequence). V dropped 3 bases and J dropped 5 bases, with 14 bases sitting between them. The CDR3 is made up of 14 amino acids. The whole variable domain, filled in from reference TRBV5-5 and TRBJ2-5, reads DAGVTQSPTHLIKTRGQQVTLRCSPISGHKSVSWYQQVLGQGPQFIFQYYEKEERGRGNFPDRFSARQFPNYSSELNVNALLLGDSALYLCASSSPGGFETQYFGPGTRLLVL.

V gene TRBV5-1 combines with J gene TRBJ2-3; 11 nucleotides line up with TRBD2. Germline lookup yields CDR1 SGHRS and CDR2 YFSETQ. The V and J ends lost 3 bases and 1 base, in that order; junction bases with no gene match: 1. This CDR3 contains 15 residues. Here the CDR3 reads CASSWTSGRTDTQYF. CDR3 coding DNA: TGCGCCAGCAGCTGGACTAGCGGGCGCACAGATACGCAGTATTTT.

The chain has TRBV7-2 and TRBJ1-2; TRBD1 matches at 7 bases. CDR1 and CDR2 (germline): SGHTA, FQGNSA. V was pared by 5 bases and J by 4 bases, with 13 bases of the junction left unmatched. CDR3 length: 16 residues. The CDR3 sequence is CASSPDPTGVGYGYTF. CDR3 sequence (DNA): TGTGCCAGCAGCCCGGATCCCACAGGGGTCGGCTATGGCTACACCTTC.

The chain joins TRBV2 to TRBJ1-4; 7 positions match TRBD1. The ends lost 5 bases at V and 4 bases at J; junction bases unmatched: 10. The CDR3 sequence is 16 residues long. The V gene's germline CDR1 is SNHLY and CDR2 FYNNEI. For the CDR3, the DNA is TGTGCCAGCAGTCAGGGGACAGCTCCCAATAATGAAAAACTGTTTTTT. Translating gives CASSQGTAPNNEKLFF. Complete variable domain (other parts from reference TRBV2 and TRBJ1-4): EPEVTQTPSHQVTQMGQEVILRCVPISNHLYFYWYRQILGQKVEFLVSFYNNEISEKSEIFDDQFSVERPDGSNFTLKIRSTKLEDSAMYFCASSQGTAPNNEKLFFGSGTQLSVL.

The genes are TRBV5-1 and TRBJ2-4, with a weak D call TRBD1 (8 bases). The germline V gene has CDR1 SGHRS and CDR2 YFSETQ. The V and J ends lost 4 bases and 2 bases respectively, with 13 bases between them. This CDR3 is built from 15 residues. CDR3 protein: CASSLQGGTKNIQYF. DNA of the CDR3: TGCGCCAGCAGCCTACAGGGGGGGACCAAAAACATTCAGTACTTC.

The chain joins TRBV5-1 to TRBJ2-7; perhaps TRBD1 as D (6 bases). Looked up from germline, CDR1 is SGHRS and CDR2 is YFSETQ. The CDR3 has 15 amino acids. The germline V and J ends were trimmed by 4 bases and 0 bases, with 14 bases remaining between them. The CDR3 loop is CASSRTTGSSYEQYF. In nucleotides, the CDR3 is TGCGCCAGCAGCAGAACTACAGGGAGCTCCTACGAGCAGTACTTC.